This TCR beta chain was observed in a study of shared clonotypes between healthy human individuals. The CDR3 contains 15 residues. Germline V gene sequence: CDR1 GTSNPN, CDR2 SVGIG (reference sequence). V lost 5 bases to trimming and J lost 2 bases, with 16 bases between them. As defined, naive CD8 cells were CD45RO-negative and positively selected for CCR7, with terminally differentiated effector memory CD45RA+ cells excluded. The method was immunoSEQ multiplex PCR; TCRdb's version includes in-frame clones alone and lacks a portion of them. The table includes more than 600,000 clones, about 92% detected once.

The J gene is TRBJ2-1, the V gene TRBV30; D might be TRBD1 (5 bases). This clonotype originated in a young man in good health. Specimen: naive CD8+ T cells sorted from blood. In nucleotides, the CDR3 is TGTGCCTGGGCAGGAAGGGGTAGTCCCTACAATGAGCAGTTCTTC. Amino acids: CAWAGRGSPYNEQFF.